This section outlines one T cell receptor beta chain sequence together with its context. The antigen remains unidentified. Blood collection times were about day -28 and days 30, 100, 180 posttransplant. Sequenced by immunoSEQ multiplex PCR; TCRdb stores in-frame clones only, minus some. The sample gives 7,500 to 9,500 clones, about 82% of which show up once; roughly 29% is in the top ten. The data stem from a study of T cell clonotyping in hematopoietic cell transplantation. Germline CDR1 and CDR2: LNHDA and SQIVND (reference sequence). This CDR3 is built from 16 residues. Trimming cost V 3 bases and J 0 bases, with 9 bases left between them. Findings and caveats of the study: Graft donor and pretransplant recipient Inverse Simpson Index values predicted broader posttransplant TCR diversity. No sorting was done, leaving CD4 and CD8 contributions mixed. Few recipient clonotypes overlapped donors; over 95% were de novo at given depth.

This clonotype was obtained from a female patient aged 25-39 years who had an allogeneic stem cell transplant, so the T cells may come from the graft donor. Some clones in this sample may be carry-over from other donors' samples. This chain joins TRBV19 and TRBJ1-6; a possible D gene is TRBD1 (5 bases). The sample in question was PBMCs, obtained 180 days after allogeneic stem cell transplant. CDR3 sequence reads: CASSMDTSSYNSPLHF. The CDR3 DNA sequence: TGTGCCAGTAGTATGGACACCAGCTCCTATAATTCACCCCTCCACTTT.